This T cell receptor beta chain was retrieved from a study of T cell responses to AZD1222 COVID-19 vaccine. As for the study in general: Some second doses came at about 4 weeks and others at about 12 weeks; these were pooled.

In regard to this clone: Its antigen is as yet unknown.

The CDR3 loop spans 15 amino acids. Per the germline V gene, CDR1 is SGHRS and CDR2 is YFSETQ. The V and J ends lost 0 bases and 0 bases respectively, with 4 bases between them. Clones were sequenced by immunoSEQ multiplex PCR, and TCRdb holds only the in-frame ones, with some missing. The table lists some 150,000 clones, less than 95% of them singletons. Study observations and caveats: CD4 TCRs associated with vaccination spanned spike, dominating at 160-218 and 743-854.

Sequences were derived from peripheral blood, sampled on day 0 of AZD1222 vaccination. The chain is built from TRBV5-1 and TRBJ2-6; D gene ambiguous. This receptor was identified in an adult in good health. CDR3 nucleotides: TGCGCCAGCAGCTTGGTCGACTCTGGGGCCAACGTCCTGACTTTC. This gives the protein CASSLVDSGANVLTF.